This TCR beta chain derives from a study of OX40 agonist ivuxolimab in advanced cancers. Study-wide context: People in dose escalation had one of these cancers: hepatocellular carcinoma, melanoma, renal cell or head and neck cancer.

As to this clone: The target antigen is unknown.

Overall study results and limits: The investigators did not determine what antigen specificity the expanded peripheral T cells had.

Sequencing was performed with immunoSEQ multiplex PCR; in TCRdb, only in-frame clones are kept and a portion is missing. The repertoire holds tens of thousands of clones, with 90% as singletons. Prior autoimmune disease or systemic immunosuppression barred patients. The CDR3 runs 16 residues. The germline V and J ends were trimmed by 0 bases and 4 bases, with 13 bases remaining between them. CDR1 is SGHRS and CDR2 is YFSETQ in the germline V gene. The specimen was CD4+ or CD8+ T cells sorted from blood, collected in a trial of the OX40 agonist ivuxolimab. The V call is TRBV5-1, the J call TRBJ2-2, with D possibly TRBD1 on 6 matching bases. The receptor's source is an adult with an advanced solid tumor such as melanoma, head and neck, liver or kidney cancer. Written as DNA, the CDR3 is TGCGCCAGCAGCTTGGCCCTGGCCAGGGGCACCGGGGAGCTGTTTTTT. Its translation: CASSLALARGTGELFF.